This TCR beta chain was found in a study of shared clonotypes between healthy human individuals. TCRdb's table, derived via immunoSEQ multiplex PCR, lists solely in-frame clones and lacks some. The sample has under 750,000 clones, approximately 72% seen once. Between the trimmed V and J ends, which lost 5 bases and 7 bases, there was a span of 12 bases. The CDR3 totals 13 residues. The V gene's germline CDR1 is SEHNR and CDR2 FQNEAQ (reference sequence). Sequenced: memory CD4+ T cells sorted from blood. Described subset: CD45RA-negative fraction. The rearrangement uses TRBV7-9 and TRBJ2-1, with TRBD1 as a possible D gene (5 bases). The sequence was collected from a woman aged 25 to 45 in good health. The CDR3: CASSQGNENEQFF. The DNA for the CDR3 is TGTGCCAGCAGCCAGGGCAACGAGAATGAGCAGTTCTTC.